Listed below are T cell receptor beta chains from one sample, sequenced in a study of cytomegalovirus exposure and HLA in healthy donors. Using immunoSEQ multiplex PCR, the repertoire was profiled, and TCRdb retains in-frame clones only, with some absent. The repertoire has some 150,000 clones, about four fifths of them found once; the top ten carry 2.8%. The source material was PBMCs. These receptors were obtained from a male donor in good health and CMV-seronegative. Both conserved end residues are part of each CDR3. D genes are given only for firm matches. The size of a clone is reported for some rows only, either as once, few or many, or as a class for expanded clones.

TRBV25-1	NA	TRBJ2-3	NA	CASSLLQGLTDTQYF	TGTGCCAGCAGTCTGTTACAGGGCCTCACAGATACGCAGTATTTT
TRBV12-5	NA	TRBJ2-2	TRBD1	CASGPGTANTGELFF	TGTGCTAGTGGCCCCGGGACAGCAAACACCGGGGAGCTGTTTTTT
TRBV19	few	TRBJ2-7	NA	CASSIPGDSYEQYF	TGTGCCAGTAGTATCCCAGGGGACTCCTACGAGCAGTACTTC
TRBV19	NA	TRBJ2-2	TRBD2	CASSIMGGRYTGELFF	TGTGCCAGTAGTATAATGGGCGGGAGATACACCGGGGAGCTGTTTTTT
TRBV18	NA	TRBJ2-2	NA	CASSEGQYTGELFF	TGTGCCAGCTCAGAAGGACAATACACCGGGGAGCTGTTTTTT
TRBV19	NA	TRBJ1-1	TRBD1	CASTDRGSNTEAFF	TGTGCCAGTACCGACAGGGGATCGAACACTGAAGCTTTCTTT
TRBV4-1	few	TRBJ2-6	TRBD1	CASSHPGQAGANVLTF	TGCGCCAGCAGCCACCCCGGACAGGCTGGGGCCAACGTCCTGACTTTC
TRBV21-1	NA	TRBJ1-5	NA	CASSRGQGQGANQPQHF	TGTGCCAGCAGCAGAGGACAGGGTCAAGGGGCCAATCAGCCCCAGCATTTT
TRBV4-1	few	TRBJ1-1	NA	CASSQADSSNTEAFF	TGCGCCAGCAGCCAAGCCGACAGCTCGAACACTGAAGCTTTCTTT
TRBV6-6	once	TRBJ2-1	TRBD1	CASSPGGFSYNEQFF	TGTGCCAGCAGCCCAGGGGGATTCTCCTACAATGAGCAGTTCTTC
TRBV5-1	once	TRBJ2-3	NA	CASSPQGSTDTQYF	TGCGCCAGCAGCCCCCAGGGGAGTACGGATACGCAGTATTTT
TRBV5-1	NA	TRBJ1-1	NA	CASSLGQVFTEAFF	TGCGCCAGCAGCTTGGGGCAGGTTTTCACTGAAGCTTTCTTT
TRBV11-2	NA	TRBJ2-4	NA	CASSSSGGVGAYQYF	TGTGCCAGCAGCTCCTCGGGCGGGGTCGGGGCCTATCAGTACTTC
TRBV21-1	NA	TRBJ1-6	NA	CASRSSLSQGKSPLHF	TGTGCCAGCCGTTCGTCATTGTCACAGGGTAAATCACCCCTCCACTTT
TRBV27	few	TRBJ2-1	NA	CASSLFSQTNYNEQFF	TGTGCCAGCAGTTTATTCAGTCAGACAAACTACAATGAGCAGTTCTTC
TRBV6-6	NA	TRBJ1-1	TRBD1	CARSASGGVMNTEAFF	TGTGCCCGCAGCGCCTCAGGGGGAGTCATGAACACTGAAGCTTTCTTT
TRBV15	NA	TRBJ2-7	TRBD1	CATSRDRAGGRREQYF	TGTGCCACCAGCAGAGATCGGGCAGGGGGCCGGCGAGAGCAGTACTTC
TRBV15	NA	TRBJ1-4	TRBD1	CATSRVGDRGNEKLFF	TGTGCCACCAGCAGAGTTGGGGACAGGGGGAATGAAAAACTGTTTTTT
TRBV4-3	NA	TRBJ1-1	NA	CASSQDTAPNTEAFF	TGCGCCAGCAGCCAAGATACAGCTCCGAACACTGAAGCTTTCTTT
TRBV30	once	TRBJ1-1	NA	CAWSEAAEAFF	TGTGCCTGGAGTGAAGCCGCTGAAGCTTTCTTT
TRBV6-5	NA	TRBJ2-1	TRBD1	CASSLTGTWNNEQFF	TGTGCCAGCAGCTTGACAGGGACCTGGAACAATGAGCAGTTCTTC
TRBV15	NA	TRBJ1-1	TRBD1	CATSRDRIRGTTPNEAFF	TGTGCCACCAGCAGAGATCGGATCAGGGGGACCACTCCGAATGAAGCTTTCTTT
TRBV12-5	NA	TRBJ1-1	TRBD1	CASGFTGGRRNTEAFF	TGTGCTAGTGGTTTTACAGGGGGCCGTAGGAACACTGAAGCTTTCTTT
TRBV9	few	TRBJ2-6	NA	CASSEQGSGANVLTF	TGTGCCAGCAGCGAACAGGGAAGTGGGGCCAACGTCCTGACTTTC
TRBV9	once	TRBJ1-2	NA	CASSVEWGETNYGYTF	TGTGCCAGCAGCGTAGAGTGGGGGGAGACCAACTATGGCTACACCTTC
TRBV7-9	NA	TRBJ1-1	NA	CASSLGTGRAFF	TGTGCCAGCAGCTTAGGCACAGGGCGTGCTTTCTTT
TRBV7-2	NA	TRBJ1-2	TRBD1	CASSLNRGGYGYTF	TGTGCCAGCAGCTTAAACAGGGGGGGCTATGGCTACACCTTC
TRBV6-6	NA	TRBJ1-1	NA	CASGPPGNPEAFF	TGTGCCAGCGGACCTCCAGGGAACCCTGAAGCTTTCTTT
TRBV29-1	NA	TRBJ2-7	TRBD2	CSVTGTSGIREQYF	TGCAGCGTTACCGGGACTAGCGGGATAAGGGAGCAGTACTTC
TRBV27	NA	TRBJ1-2	NA	CASSNLGADYGYTF	TGTGCCAGCAGTAATCTGGGGGCCGACTATGGCTACACCTTC
TRBV4-3	NA	TRBJ1-5	TRBD1	CASSQDGTASASQHF	TGCGCCAGCAGCCAAGATGGGACAGCCAGCGCGTCCCAGCATTTT
TRBV5-1	NA	TRBJ2-5	TRBD2	CASSLEGGSGETQYF	TGCGCCAGCAGCTTGGAGGGCGGGAGCGGAGAGACCCAGTACTTC
TRBV5-6	NA	TRBJ1-1	TRBD1	CASSLADRGRDTEAFF	TGTGCCAGCAGCTTGGCTGACAGGGGTAGGGACACTGAAGCTTTCTTT
TRBV27	NA	TRBJ2-7	TRBD1	CASKKVGGSYDEQYF	TGTGCCAGCAAAAAAGTAGGGGGCTCCTACGACGAGCAGTACTTC
TRBV9	few	TRBJ2-2	NA	CASGIAVGTGELFF	TGTGCCAGCGGAATAGCGGTGGGCACCGGGGAGCTGTTTTTT
TRBV18	NA	TRBJ2-7	NA	CASSPPLQLGREQYF	TGTGCCAGCTCACCACCTTTACAACTTGGGAGGGAGCAGTACTTC
TRBV27	NA	TRBJ1-2	NA	CASSLGGNYGYTF	TGTGCCAGCAGTTTAGGAGGGAACTATGGCTACACCTTC
TRBV9	NA	TRBJ1-1	NA	CASSVGPDKNTEAFF	TGTGCCAGCAGCGTCGGCCCCGACAAGAACACTGAAGCTTTCTTT
TRBV5-6	NA	TRBJ2-5	NA	CASSLGSRRRGETQYF	TGTGCCAGCAGCTTGGGTTCTAGACGTAGGGGAGAGACCCAGTACTTC
TRBV7-2	NA	TRBJ2-7	NA	CASSLALKVSGEQYF	TGTGCCAGCAGCTTAGCATTAAAAGTGTCCGGCGAGCAGTACTTC
TRBV9	NA	TRBJ2-2	NA	CASSLSRGSGELFF	TGTGCCAGCAGCCTCAGTCGGGGGTCCGGGGAGCTGTTTTTT
TRBV4-3	few	TRBJ1-1	TRBD1	CASSHSTGGGAEAFF	TGCGCCAGCAGCCACTCGACAGGGGGTGGGGCTGAAGCTTTCTTT
TRBV4-1	NA	TRBJ2-5	TRBD1	CASSPTLGAGQGGRNEETQYF	TGCGCCAGCAGCCCCACCCTCGGGGCTGGACAGGGAGGTAGAAATGAAGAGACCCAGTACTTC
TRBV7-6	NA	TRBJ2-2	NA	CASSLGASGELFF	TGTGCCAGCAGCTTAGGGGCCTCTGGGGAGCTGTTTTTT
TRBV7-9	NA	TRBJ2-1	NA	CASSLDNESEQFF	TGTGCCAGCAGCTTGGACAACGAGTCTGAGCAGTTCTTC
TRBV6-1	NA	TRBJ2-1	NA	CASSSRTGVHEQFF	TGTGCCAGCAGTTCCAGGACTGGAGTACATGAGCAGTTCTTC
TRBV5-1	once	TRBJ1-5	NA	CASSLESRDSNQPQHF	TGCGCCAGCAGCTTGGAGTCCCGGGATAGCAATCAGCCCCAGCATTTT
TRBV6-5	NA	TRBJ2-2	TRBD2	CASSFLAGGRVGELFF	TGTGCCAGCAGTTTCCTGGCGGGGGGGCGAGTCGGGGAGCTGTTTTTT
TRBV7-2	NA	TRBJ2-2	NA	CASSLPLAVGELFF	TGTGCCAGCAGCTTGCCCTTGGCGGTCGGGGAGCTGTTTTTT
TRBV12-5	few	TRBJ2-3	TRBD2	CASGMVAGWTDTQYF	TGTGCTAGTGGTATGGTAGCGGGGTGGACAGATACGCAGTATTTT
TRBV7-9	NA	TRBJ1-3	NA	CASSLQGGNTIYF	TGTGCCAGCAGCTTACAGGGAGGAAACACCATATATTTT
TRBV5-6	NA	TRBJ2-7	NA	CASSPEGVSYEQYF	TGTGCCAGCAGCCCTGAGGGGGTGAGCTACGAGCAGTACTTC
TRBV9	NA	TRBJ2-7	NA	CASSVGTETYEQYF	TGTGCCAGCAGCGTAGGGACAGAAACCTACGAGCAGTACTTC
TRBV4-1	NA	TRBJ2-2	NA	CASSQERTPGTGELFF	TGCGCCAGCAGCCAAGAGAGGACTCCGGGCACCGGGGAGCTGTTTTTT
TRBV14	few	TRBJ2-7	NA	CASSQEIYSEQYF	TGTGCCAGCAGCCAAGAGATTTACTCCGAGCAGTACTTC